A single T cell receptor beta chain is shown here with its context. Its antigen is currently unknown. The CDR3 is 15 residues long. Deletions cut 3 bases from V and 5 bases from J, with 14 bases between. The germline V gene has CDR1 SGDLS and CDR2 YYNGEE. This specimen comes from a study of blood T cells in healthy people across ages. A second roughly 6 to 11 cycle PCR used barcoded and J-beta primers. A single record per CDR3 protein comes from TCRdb applying MiXCR to the 5' RACE reads. Of 1 million to 1.2 million distinct CDR3 sequences in the sample, more than 30% were seen once. The study's findings and limits: Investigators treated diversity estimates from one million T cells as underestimates. Nothing was known about donor CMV status, and this possibly confounded expanded clonotype changes.

The sequenced material came from blood. The sequence came from a man aged 18 to 30 in good health. The chain uses TRBV9 and TRBJ2-2; the D is unclear. CDR3 loop: CASSEGSWETGELFF. CDR3 coding DNA: TGTGCCAGCAGCGAGGGCAGCTGGGAAACCGGGGAGCTGTTTTTT.